Included here is one T cell receptor (beta chain) sequence, with context. The antigen remains unidentified. Each sorted fraction was over 95% pure. Expressed TCRB transcripts were sequenced because the entire RNA isolate underwent reverse transcription. Using immunoSEQ multiplex PCR, the repertoire was profiled, and TCRdb retains in-frame clones only, with some absent. The data contain around 280,000 clones, about 15% of them singletons. The CDR3 runs 15 residues. Per germline, CDR1 SGHTA and CDR2 FQGNSA. V lost 2 bases to trimming and J lost 1 base, with 8 bases between them. These data are taken from a study of beta chain features in type 1 diabetes. Findings of the study overall: Naive, central memory and Treg TCRB repertoires seemed to resemble each other more closely in patients than they did in healthy donors. In all four CD4+ subsets, TCRB CDR3 length was significantly, moderately reduced in type 1 diabetes. PCR might preferentially amplify shorter templates, equally in patients and controls.

This sequence originates from a man between 18 and 35 years old with type 1 diabetes. The source material was naive CD4+ T cells from blood. V and J are TRBV7-2 and TRBJ2-2; a possible D gene is TRBD2 (5 bases). The CDR3 spells CASSLPAGNTGELFF. The CDR3 nucleotides are TGTGCCAGCAGCTTACCGGCGGGGAACACCGGGGAGCTGTTTTTT.